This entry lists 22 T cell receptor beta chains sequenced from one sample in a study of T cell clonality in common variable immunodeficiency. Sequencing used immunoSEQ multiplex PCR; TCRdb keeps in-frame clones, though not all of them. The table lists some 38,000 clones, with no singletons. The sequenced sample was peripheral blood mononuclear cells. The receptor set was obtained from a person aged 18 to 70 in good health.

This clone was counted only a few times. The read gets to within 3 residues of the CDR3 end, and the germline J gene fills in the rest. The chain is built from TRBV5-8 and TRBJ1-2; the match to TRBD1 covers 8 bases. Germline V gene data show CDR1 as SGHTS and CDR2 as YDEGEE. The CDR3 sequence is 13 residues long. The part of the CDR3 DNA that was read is TGTGCCAGCAGCTTGGATGACAGGGGTCGC. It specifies CASSLDDRGR. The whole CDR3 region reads CASSLDDRGRYTF.

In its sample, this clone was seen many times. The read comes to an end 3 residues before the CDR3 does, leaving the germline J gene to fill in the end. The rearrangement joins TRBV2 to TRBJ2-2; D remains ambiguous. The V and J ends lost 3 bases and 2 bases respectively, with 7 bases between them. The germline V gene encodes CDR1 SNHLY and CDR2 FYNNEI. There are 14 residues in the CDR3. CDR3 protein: CASSETSNTGELFF. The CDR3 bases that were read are TGTGCCAGCAGTGAGACTTCTAACACCGGGGAG.

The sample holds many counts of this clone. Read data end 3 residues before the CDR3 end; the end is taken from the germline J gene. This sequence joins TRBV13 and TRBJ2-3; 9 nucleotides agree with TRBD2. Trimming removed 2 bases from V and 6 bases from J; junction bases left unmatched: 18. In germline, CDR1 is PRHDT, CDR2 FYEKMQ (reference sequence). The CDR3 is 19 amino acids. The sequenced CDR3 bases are TGTGCCAGCAGCTTACTTAGCGGGAGTCTTTGGGTCGGAGTTGATACG. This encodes CASSLLSGSLWVGVDT. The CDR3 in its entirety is CASSLLSGSLWVGVDTQYF.

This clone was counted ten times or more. The CDR3 DNA, read in part, is TGTGCCAGCAGCCTTAGGCAGGGGCCCGGC. This encodes CASSLRQGPG. The full CDR3 is CASSLRQGPGYTF. The chain carries TRBV2 and TRBJ1-2, with D maybe TRBD1 (6 bases). Coverage ceases 3 residues before the CDR3 finishes, and the germline J gene fills in the end. CDR3 length: 13 amino acids. The germline CDR1 and CDR2 sequences are SNHLY and FYNNEI.

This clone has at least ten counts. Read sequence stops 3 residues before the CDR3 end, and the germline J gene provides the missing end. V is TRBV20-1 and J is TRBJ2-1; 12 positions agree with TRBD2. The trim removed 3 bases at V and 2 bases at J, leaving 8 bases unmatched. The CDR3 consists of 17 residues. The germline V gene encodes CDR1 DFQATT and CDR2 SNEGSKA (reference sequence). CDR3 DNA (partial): TGCAGTGCTAGTCGTTTGTGGACTAGCGGGGCCTACAATGAG. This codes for CSASRLWTSGAYNE. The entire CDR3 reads CSASRLWTSGAYNEQFF.

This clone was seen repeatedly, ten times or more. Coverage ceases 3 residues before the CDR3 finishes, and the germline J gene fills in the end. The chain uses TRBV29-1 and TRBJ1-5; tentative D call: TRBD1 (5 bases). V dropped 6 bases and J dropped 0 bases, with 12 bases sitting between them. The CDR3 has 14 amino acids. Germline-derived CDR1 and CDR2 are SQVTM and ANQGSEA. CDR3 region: CSVSTGNSNQPQHF. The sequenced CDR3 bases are TGCAGCGTCTCAACAGGAAATAGCAATCAGCCC. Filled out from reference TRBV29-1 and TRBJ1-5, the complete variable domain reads SAVISQKPSRDICQRGTSLTIQCQVDSQVTMMFWYRQQPGQSLTLIATANQGSEATYESGFVIDKFPISRPNLTFSTLTVSNMSPEDSSIYLCSVSTGNSNQPQHFGDGTRLSIL.

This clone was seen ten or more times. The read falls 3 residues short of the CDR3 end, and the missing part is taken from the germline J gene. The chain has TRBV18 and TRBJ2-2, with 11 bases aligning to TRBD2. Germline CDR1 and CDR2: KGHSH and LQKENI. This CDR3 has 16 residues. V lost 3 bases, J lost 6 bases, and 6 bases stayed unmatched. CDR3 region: CASSPGTSGFAGELFF. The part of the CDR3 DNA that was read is TGTGCCAGCTCACCTGGGACTAGCGGCTTTGCCGGGGAG.

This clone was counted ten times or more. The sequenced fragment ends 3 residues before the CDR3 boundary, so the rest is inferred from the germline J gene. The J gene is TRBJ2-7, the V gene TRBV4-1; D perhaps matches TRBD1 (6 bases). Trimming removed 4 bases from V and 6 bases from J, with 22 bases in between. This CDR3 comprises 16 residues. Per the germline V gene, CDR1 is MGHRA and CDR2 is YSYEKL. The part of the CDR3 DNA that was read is TGCGCCAGCAGCCTATGGCACGGGCAGGGGCAGGTCGAG. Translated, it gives CASSLWHGQGQVE. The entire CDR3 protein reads CASSLWHGQGQVEQYF.

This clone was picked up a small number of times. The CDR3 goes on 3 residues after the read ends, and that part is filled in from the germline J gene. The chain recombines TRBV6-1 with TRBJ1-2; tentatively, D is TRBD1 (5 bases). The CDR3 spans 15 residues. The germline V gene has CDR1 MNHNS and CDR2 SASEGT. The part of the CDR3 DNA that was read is TGTGCCAGCAGTGACCCGGGACTAGTATTCAACGAC. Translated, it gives CASSDPGLVFND. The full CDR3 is CASSDPGLVFNDYTF.

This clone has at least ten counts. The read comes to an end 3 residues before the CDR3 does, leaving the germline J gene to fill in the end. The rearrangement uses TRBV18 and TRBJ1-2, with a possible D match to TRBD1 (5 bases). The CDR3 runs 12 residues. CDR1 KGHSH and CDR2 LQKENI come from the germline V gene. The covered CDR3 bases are TGTGCCAGCTCACCAGGGGCGTGGGGC. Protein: CASSPGAWG. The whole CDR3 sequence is CASSPGAWGYTF.

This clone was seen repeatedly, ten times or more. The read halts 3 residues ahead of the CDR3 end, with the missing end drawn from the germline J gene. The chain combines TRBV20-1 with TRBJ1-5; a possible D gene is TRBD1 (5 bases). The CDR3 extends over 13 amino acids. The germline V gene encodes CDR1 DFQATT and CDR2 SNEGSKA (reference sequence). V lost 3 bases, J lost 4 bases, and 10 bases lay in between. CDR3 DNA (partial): TGCAGTGCTAGCACAGGTCAAAATCAGCCC. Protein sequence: CSASTGQNQP. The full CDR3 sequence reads CSASTGQNQPQHF.

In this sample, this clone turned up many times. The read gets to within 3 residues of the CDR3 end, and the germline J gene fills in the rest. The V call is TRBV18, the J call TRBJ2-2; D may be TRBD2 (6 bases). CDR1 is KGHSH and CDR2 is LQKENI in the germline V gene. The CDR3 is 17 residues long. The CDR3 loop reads CASSLFPGEATNEKLFF. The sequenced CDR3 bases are TGTGCCAGCTCACTATTCCCCGGGGAGGCAACTAATGAAAAG.

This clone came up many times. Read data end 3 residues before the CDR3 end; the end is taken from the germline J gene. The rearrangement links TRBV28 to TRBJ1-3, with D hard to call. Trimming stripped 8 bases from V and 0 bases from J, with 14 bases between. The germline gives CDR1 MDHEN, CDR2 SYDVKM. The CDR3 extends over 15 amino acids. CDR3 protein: CASGGNLFSGNTIYF. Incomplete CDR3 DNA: TGTGCCAGCGGCGGGAACCTTTTCTCTGGAAACACC.

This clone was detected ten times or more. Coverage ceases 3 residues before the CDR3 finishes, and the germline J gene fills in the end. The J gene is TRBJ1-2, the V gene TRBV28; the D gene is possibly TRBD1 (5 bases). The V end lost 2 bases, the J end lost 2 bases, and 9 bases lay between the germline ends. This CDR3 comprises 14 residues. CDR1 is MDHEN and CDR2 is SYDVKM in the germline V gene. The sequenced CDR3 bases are TGTGCCAGCAGTTTAGACAGACAAAACTATGGC. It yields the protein CASSLDRQNYG. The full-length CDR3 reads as CASSLDRQNYGYTF.

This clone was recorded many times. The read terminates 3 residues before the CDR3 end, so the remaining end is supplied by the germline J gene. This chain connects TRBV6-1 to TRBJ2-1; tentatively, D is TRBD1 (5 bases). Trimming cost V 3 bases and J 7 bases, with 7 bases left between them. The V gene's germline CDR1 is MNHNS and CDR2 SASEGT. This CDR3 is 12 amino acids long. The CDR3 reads CASSDRTNEQFF. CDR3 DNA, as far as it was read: TGTGCCAGCAGTGATAGGACAAATGAG.

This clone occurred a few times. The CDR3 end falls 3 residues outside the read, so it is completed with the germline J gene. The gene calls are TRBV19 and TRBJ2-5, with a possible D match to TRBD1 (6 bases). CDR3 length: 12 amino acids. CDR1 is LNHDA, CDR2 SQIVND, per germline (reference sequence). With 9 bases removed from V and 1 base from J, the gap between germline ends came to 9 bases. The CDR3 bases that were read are TGTGCCAGCGGACAGCCCCAAGAGACC. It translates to CASGQPQET. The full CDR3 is CASGQPQETQYF. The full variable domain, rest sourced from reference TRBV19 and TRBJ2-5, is DGGITQSPKYLFRKEGQNVTLSCEQNLNHDAMYWYRQDPGQGLRLIYYSQIVNDFQKGDIAEGYSVSREKKESFPLTVTSAQKNPTAFYLCASGQPQETQYFGPGTRLLVL.

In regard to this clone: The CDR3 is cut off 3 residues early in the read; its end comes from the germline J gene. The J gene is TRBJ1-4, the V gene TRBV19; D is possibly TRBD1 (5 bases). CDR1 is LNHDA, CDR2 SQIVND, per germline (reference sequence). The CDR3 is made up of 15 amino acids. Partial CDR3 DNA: TGTGCCAGTAGTTTTAGTTTCTCTGGGGCCAACGTA. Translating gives CASSFSFSGANV. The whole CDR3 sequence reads CASSFSFSGANVLFF. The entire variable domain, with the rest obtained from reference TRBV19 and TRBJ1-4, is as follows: DGGITQSPKYLFRKEGQNVTLSCEQNLNHDAMYWYRQDPGQGLRLIYYSQIVNDFQKGDIAEGYSVSREKKESFPLTVTSAQKNPTAFYLCASSFSFSGANVLFFGSGTQLSVL.

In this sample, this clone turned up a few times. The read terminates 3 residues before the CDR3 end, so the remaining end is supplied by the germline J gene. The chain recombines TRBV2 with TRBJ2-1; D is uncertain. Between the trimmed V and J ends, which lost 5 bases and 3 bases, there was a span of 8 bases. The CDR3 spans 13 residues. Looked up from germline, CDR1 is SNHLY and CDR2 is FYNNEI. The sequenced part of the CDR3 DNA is TGTGCCAGCAGTTTCGGGTTCTACAATGAG. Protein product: CASSFGFYNE. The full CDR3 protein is CASSFGFYNEQFF.

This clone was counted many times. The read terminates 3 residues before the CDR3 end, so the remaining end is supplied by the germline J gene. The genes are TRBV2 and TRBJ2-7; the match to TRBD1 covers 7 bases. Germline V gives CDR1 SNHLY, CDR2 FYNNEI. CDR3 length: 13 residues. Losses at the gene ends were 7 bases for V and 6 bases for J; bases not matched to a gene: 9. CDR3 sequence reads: CASNPGGVGEQYF. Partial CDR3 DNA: TGTGCCAGCAATCCAGGGGGAGTTGGCGAG.

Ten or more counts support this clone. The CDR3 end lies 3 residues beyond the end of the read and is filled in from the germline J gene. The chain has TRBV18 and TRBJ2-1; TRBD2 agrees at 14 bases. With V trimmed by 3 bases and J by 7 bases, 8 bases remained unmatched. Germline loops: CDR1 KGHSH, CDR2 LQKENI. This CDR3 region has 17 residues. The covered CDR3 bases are TGTGCCAGCTCACCGGTTGGACTAGCGGGAGGTGCTAATGAG. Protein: CASSPVGLAGGANE. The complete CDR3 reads CASSPVGLAGGANEQFF.

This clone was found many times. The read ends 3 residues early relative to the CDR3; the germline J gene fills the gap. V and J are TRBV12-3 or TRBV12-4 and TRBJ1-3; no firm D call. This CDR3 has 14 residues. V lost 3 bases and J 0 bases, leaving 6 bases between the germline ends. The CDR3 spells CASSFGLSGNTIYF. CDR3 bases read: TGTGCCAGCAGTTTCGGACTCTCTGGAAACACC.

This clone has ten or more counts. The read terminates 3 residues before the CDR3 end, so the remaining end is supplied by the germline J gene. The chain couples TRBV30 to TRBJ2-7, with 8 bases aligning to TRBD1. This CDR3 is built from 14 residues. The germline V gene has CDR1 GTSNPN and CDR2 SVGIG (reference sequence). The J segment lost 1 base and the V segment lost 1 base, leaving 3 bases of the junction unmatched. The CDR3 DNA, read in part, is TGTGCCTGGAGTGGAGACAGGGGATCCTACGAG. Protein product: CAWSGDRGSYE. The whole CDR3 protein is CAWSGDRGSYEQYF.